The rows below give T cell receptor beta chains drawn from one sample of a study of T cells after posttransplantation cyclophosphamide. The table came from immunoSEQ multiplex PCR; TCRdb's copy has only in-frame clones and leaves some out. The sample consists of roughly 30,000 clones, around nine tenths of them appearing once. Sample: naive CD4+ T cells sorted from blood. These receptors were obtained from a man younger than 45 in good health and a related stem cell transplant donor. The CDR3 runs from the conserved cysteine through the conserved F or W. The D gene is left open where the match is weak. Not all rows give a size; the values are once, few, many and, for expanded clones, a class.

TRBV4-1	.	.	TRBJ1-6	CASSQDEGLDNSPLHF	TGCGCCAGCAGCCAAGATGAGGGCTTGGACAATTCACCCCTCCACTTT
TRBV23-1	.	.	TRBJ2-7	CASSQGGSYEQYF	TGCGCCAGCAGTCAGGGGGGCTCCTACGAGCAGTACTTC
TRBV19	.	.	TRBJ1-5	CASSYMGADQPQHF	TGTGCCAGTAGCTACATGGGCGCAGACCAGCCCCAGCATTTT
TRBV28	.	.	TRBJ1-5	CASSLTAAAWHF	TGTGCCAGCTCCCTGACAGCAGCTGCGTGGCATTTT
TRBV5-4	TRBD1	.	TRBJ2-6	CASSFGQVSSGANVLTF	TGTGCCAGCAGCTTCGGACAGGTCAGCTCTGGGGCCAACGTCCTGACTTTC
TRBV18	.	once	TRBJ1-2	CASSTSGASYGYTF	TGTGCCAGCTCAACATCAGGGGCATCCTATGGCTACACCTTC
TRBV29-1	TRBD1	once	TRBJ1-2	CSVVGTGGNYGYTF	TGCAGCGTTGTCGGGACAGGGGGAAACTATGGCTACACCTTC
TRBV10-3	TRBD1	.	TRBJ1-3	CAIKTGATFFSGNTIYF	TGTGCCATTAAGACAGGGGCAACATTTTTCTCTGGAAACACCATATATTTT
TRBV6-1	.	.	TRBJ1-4	CASGRTATNEKLFF	TGTGCCAGCGGGAGGACTGCAACTAATGAAAAACTGTTTTTT
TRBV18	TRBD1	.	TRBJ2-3	CASSPLEGTGGLDTQYF	TGTGCCAGCTCACCCTTGGAAGGGACAGGGGGCTTGGATACGCAGTATTTT
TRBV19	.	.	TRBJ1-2	CASSRDNYGYTF	TGTGCCAGTTCGCGGGATAACTATGGCTACACCTTC